These 24 T cell receptor beta chains were all obtained from the same sample, sequenced in a study of blood T cell repertoires in COVID-19. Assay used: immunoSEQ multiplex PCR; TCRdb lists only in-frame clones, some missing. The sample carries 100,000 or so clones, approximately 90% recorded once. The source material was peripheral blood. These TCRs come from a woman between 45 and 60 years old with COVID-19, enrolled during active disease.

The gene calls are TRBV7-6 and TRBJ1-5; the match to TRBD1 covers 8 bases. The ends lost 5 bases at V and 2 bases at J; junction bases unmatched: 14. Germline CDR1 is SGHVS and CDR2 is FNYEAQ. The CDR3 extends over 18 amino acids. As DNA, the CDR3 is TGTGCCAGCAGCACAAGACAGGGGAGAGGAGAGGGCAATCAGCCCCAGCATTTT. Encoded protein: CASSTRQGRGEGNQPQHF.

This clone was seen once. V and J are TRBV5-1 and TRBJ2-3; 13 bases are a match to TRBD2. Germline V gene lookup returns CDR1 SGHRS and CDR2 YFSETQ. The V gene end was trimmed by 3 bases and the J gene end by 6 bases; junction bases not matched to a gene: 13. This CDR3 region has 18 residues. CDR3 nucleotide sequence: TGCGCCAGCAGCTCGCCAACTAGCGGGGGGGCACGAGCTGATACGCAGTATTTT. It translates to CASSSPTSGGARADTQYF.

The chain has TRBV9 and TRBJ2-7, with 11 bases fitting TRBD2. Germline trimming cut 4 bases from V and 4 bases from J; bases unmatched to any gene: 7. CDR1 and CDR2 (germline): SGDLS, YYNGEE. This CDR3 comprises 15 residues. DNA for the CDR3: TGTGCCAGCAGCCCCGGAGGACTAGCGGGTTACGAGCAGTACTTC. Protein product: CASSPGGLAGYEQYF.

This clone has a single count. The V gene is TRBV14, the J gene TRBJ2-3; the match to TRBD2 covers 9 bases. The V and J ends lost 6 bases and 0 bases, in that order; junction bases with no gene match: 7. Germline loops: CDR1 SGHDN, CDR2 FVKESK. The CDR3 contains 16 residues. The DNA for the CDR3 is TGTGCCAGCAGACGTATGGGACTAGCTAGCACAGATACGCAGTATTTT. This sequence encodes CASRRMGLASTDTQYF.

The chain combines TRBV13 with TRBJ1-3; D is possibly TRBD1 (6 bases). There are 14 residues in the CDR3. V dropped 4 bases and J dropped 4 bases, with 11 bases sitting between them. Germline values: CDR1 PRHDT, CDR2 FYEKMQ (reference sequence). The CDR3 bases are TGTGCCAGCAGCTATCAGGGGTTAGGAAACACCATATATTTT. It yields the protein CASSYQGLGNTIYF.

The V and J genes are TRBV6-2 or TRBV6-3 and TRBJ2-7; 13 bases are a match to TRBD2. Unmatched junction bases numbered 10, after V lost 6 bases and J lost 5 bases. CDR3 length: 16 residues. The germline gives CDR1 MNHEY, CDR2 SVGEGT. The CDR3 protein is CASSLPPGLAGDEQYF. The CDR3 DNA is TGTGCCAGCAGCCTCCCCCCCGGACTAGCGGGGGACGAGCAGTACTTC.

The V call is TRBV6-1, the J call TRBJ2-7, with 7 positions matching TRBD1. The germline gives CDR1 MNHNS, CDR2 SASEGT. The trim removed 3 bases at V and 6 bases at J, leaving 11 bases unmatched. The CDR3 runs 15 residues. As DNA, the CDR3 is TGTGCCAGCAGTGAGCCGGGACAGCTGAGCGGCGAGCAGTACTTC. The encoded protein is CASSEPGQLSGEQYF.

The genes are TRBV7-3 and TRBJ2-3, with D tentatively TRBD2 (6 bases). Germline V gene data show CDR1 as SGHTA and CDR2 as FQGTGA. V was cut by 5 bases and J by 2 bases, with 17 bases left in between. The CDR3 length is 16 residues. The CDR3 nucleotides are TGTGCCAGCAGCCTGGGACTTTCTAGCTTCACAGATACGCAGTATTTT. Amino acid sequence: CASSLGLSSFTDTQYF.

The chain carries TRBV7-2 and TRBJ1-2; a possible D gene is TRBD1 (6 bases). This CDR3 has 13 residues. The V end was cut by 3 bases, the J end by 8 bases, with 13 bases between. The V gene's germline CDR1 is SGHTA and CDR2 FQGNSA. For the CDR3, the DNA is TGTGCCAGCAGCTTCCAGGGGCCTTACGGCTACACCTTC. As protein: CASSFQGPYGYTF. Using reference TRBV7-2 and TRBJ1-2 for the parts outside the CDR3, the full variable domain is GAGVSQSPSNKVTEKGKDVELRCDPISGHTALYWYRQSLGQGLEFLIYFQGNSAPDKSGLPSDRFSAERTGGSVSTLTIQRTQQEDSAVYLCASSFQGPYGYTFGSGTRLTVV.

The chain uses TRBV5-1 and TRBJ1-1; D is undetermined. The CDR3 runs to 15 residues. Trimming left V 3 bases short and J 7 bases short, with 19 bases between. The germline V gene encodes CDR1 SGHRS and CDR2 YFSETQ. CDR3 DNA sequence: TGCGCCAGCAGCTCCCCCAAGGAGGGAACGGGTGAAGCTTTCTTT. Its translation is CASSSPKEGTGEAFF.

This chain links TRBV9 with TRBJ2-2; TRBD2 might be the D (5 bases). The CDR3 contains 16 residues. Germline assignment: CDR1 SGDLS and CDR2 YYNGEE. The V end was cut by 0 bases, the J end by 5 bases, with 14 bases between. CDR3 in DNA: TGTGCCAGCAGCGTAGGAGCGGCGGGCTGGACCGGGGAGCTGTTTTTT. This encodes CASSVGAAGWTGELFF.

This chain joins TRBV29-1 and TRBJ2-1; 10 nucleotides match TRBD2. J was trimmed by 5 bases and V by 6 bases; bases with no gene match: 13. From germline, CDR1 is SQVTM and CDR2 ANQGSEA. This CDR3 is 16 amino acids long. The CDR3 DNA sequence: TGCAGCGTCCGATCGGCGAGCGGGGGGGCCGACAATGAGCAGTTCTTC. This sequence encodes CSVRSASGGADNEQFF.

V usage is TRBV5-6 and J usage is TRBJ1-4; the match to TRBD1 covers 10 bases. The CDR3 has 16 amino acids. Per germline, CDR1 SGHDT and CDR2 YYEEEE. J gave up 7 bases and V 3 bases, and 9 bases lay outside the gene matches. CDR3 in DNA: TGTGCCAGCAGCTCCCCTTCGGGGACAGGGGCTGAAAAACTGTTTTTT. Its protein product is CASSSPSGTGAEKLFF.

The V call is TRBV3-1 (or the pseudogene TRBV3-2), the J call TRBJ1-1; D gene unclear. This CDR3 has 14 amino acids. The germline gives CDR1 LGHDT, CDR2 YNNKEL (reference sequence). Trimming removed 3 bases at V and 0 bases at J, with 8 bases between. This chain's CDR3 is CASSQAALNTEAFF. CDR3 DNA sequence: TGTGCCAGCAGCCAGGCCGCCCTGAACACTGAAGCTTTCTTT.

V gene TRBV27 combines with J gene TRBJ1-2, with D perhaps matching TRBD1 (5 bases). The germline gives CDR1 MNHEY, CDR2 SMNVEV (reference sequence). CDR3 length equals 17 residues. V was cut by 4 bases and J by 0 bases, with 18 bases left in between. This chain's CDR3 is CASSSGEGRGANYGYTF. CDR3 coding DNA: TGTGCCAGCAGTTCGGGGGAGGGGAGGGGAGCTAACTATGGCTACACCTTC.

V gene TRBV11-2 combines with J gene TRBJ2-2; possibly TRBD2 for D (6 bases). The CDR3 runs 15 residues. Trimming took 5 bases from V and 6 from J, leaving 16 bases between them. Germline CDR1 and CDR2: SGHAT and FQNNGV. This CDR3 is CASSGRLEAPGELFF. CDR3 DNA: TGTGCCAGCAGCGGTCGACTAGAAGCGCCCGGGGAGCTGTTTTTT. Filled out from reference TRBV11-2 and TRBJ2-2, the complete variable domain reads EAGVAQSPRYKIIEKRQSVAFWCNPISGHATLYWYQQILGQGPKLLIQFQNNGVVDDSQLPKDRFSAERLKGVDSTLKIQPAKLEDSAVYLCASSGRLEAPGELFFGEGSRLTVL.

This clone was found once. In nucleotides, the CDR3 is TGTGCCAGCAGTGCAGGGGCAGGCTACACCTTC. Translated: CASSAGAGYTF. V gene TRBV12-3 or TRBV12-4 combines with J gene TRBJ1-2; maybe TRBD1 (6 bases). The CDR3 length is 11 residues. The V and J ends lost 5 bases and 8 bases respectively, with 9 bases between them.

This chain links TRBV11-3 with TRBJ2-1; 11 nucleotides line up with TRBD1. J was trimmed by 4 bases and V by 4 bases; bases with no gene match: 6. The CDR3 sequence is 16 residues long. CDR1 and CDR2 from the germline V gene are SGHNT and YENEEA. The CDR3 reads CASSSPDRGLYNEQFF. CDR3 DNA: TGTGCCAGCAGCTCCCCGGACAGGGGGCTGTACAATGAGCAGTTCTTC.

The DNA for the CDR3 is TGCGCCAGCACCAGGACTAGCGGGGGGCCGGGTGAGCAGTTCTTC. It is translated as CASTRTSGGPGEQFF. The chain carries TRBV5-1 and TRBJ2-1; 14 nucleotides agree with TRBD2. Germline CDR1 and CDR2: SGHRS and YFSETQ. There are 15 residues in the CDR3. The J segment lost 9 bases and the V segment lost 6 bases, leaving 8 bases of the junction unmatched.

The V and J genes are TRBV5-6 and TRBJ1-6, with TRBD1 identical over 8 bases. Germline values: CDR1 SGHDT, CDR2 YYEEEE. The CDR3 runs 14 residues. Trimming cost V 4 bases and J 13 bases; bases outside gene matches: 10. CDR3 sequence reads: CASSVPGGTGPLHF. CDR3 DNA sequence: TGTGCCAGCAGCGTTCCAGGGGGCACGGGGCCCCTCCACTTT. The full variable domain, rest sourced from reference TRBV5-6 and TRBJ1-6, is DAGVTQSPTHLIKTRGQQVTLRCSPKSGHDTVSWYQQALGQGPQFIFQYYEEEERQRGNFPDRFSGHQFPNYSSELNVNALLLGDSALYLCASSVPGGTGPLHFGNGTRLTVT.

The chain employs TRBV5-1 and TRBJ1-5; possible D gene TRBD1, 5 bases. This CDR3 is built from 15 residues. Deletions cut 5 bases from V and 0 bases from J, with 12 bases between. In germline, CDR1 is SGHRS, CDR2 YFSETQ. The CDR3 spells CASRPTTDSNQPQHF. In DNA form, the CDR3 reads TGCGCCAGCAGACCAACGACAGATAGCAATCAGCCCCAGCATTTT. The full variable domain, completed using reference TRBV5-1 and TRBJ1-5, is KAGVTQTPRYLIKTRGQQVTLSCSPISGHRSVSWYQQTPGQGLQFLFEYFSETQRNKGNFPGRFSGRQFSNSRSEMNVSTLELGDSALYLCASRPTTDSNQPQHFGDGTRLSIL.

DNA for the CDR3: TGTGCCAGCAGAGGGGGAGAAATCTACTACAATGAGCAGTTCTTC. Its protein product is CASRGGEIYYNEQFF. V is TRBV3-1 (or the pseudogene TRBV3-2) and J is TRBJ2-1, with D tentatively TRBD1 (6 bases). The CDR3 totals 15 residues. The ends were cut back, 6 bases at V and 3 bases at J, with 15 bases in the middle. Germline CDR1 LGHDT, CDR2 YNNKEL (reference sequence).

The chain combines TRBV7-2 with TRBJ2-1, with 10 positions matching TRBD2. Germline trimming cut 2 bases from V and 5 bases from J; bases unmatched to any gene: 6. The CDR3 is 16 amino acids. Per the germline V gene, CDR1 is SGHTA and CDR2 is FQGNSA. CDR3 amino acids: CASSLRGSGGNNEQFF. The CDR3 nucleotides read TGTGCCAGCAGCTTAAGGGGTAGCGGGGGGAACAATGAGCAGTTCTTC. Complete variable domain (other parts from reference TRBV7-2 and TRBJ2-1): GAGVSQSPSNKVTEKGKDVELRCDPISGHTALYWYRQSLGQGLEFLIYFQGNSAPDKSGLPSDRFSAERTGGSVSTLTIQRTQQEDSAVYLCASSLRGSGGNNEQFFGPGTRLTVL.

The V call is TRBV6-2 or TRBV6-3, the J call TRBJ2-2; 7 nucleotides align to TRBD1. V gave up 4 bases and J gave up 7 bases; unmatched junction bases: 9. The CDR3 is made up of 15 amino acids. The germline CDR1 and CDR2 sequences are MNHEY and SVGEGT. This CDR3 reads CASSSFDRVGGELFF. The CDR3 nucleotides read TGTGCCAGCAGTTCCTTTGACAGGGTCGGCGGGGAGCTGTTTTTT.